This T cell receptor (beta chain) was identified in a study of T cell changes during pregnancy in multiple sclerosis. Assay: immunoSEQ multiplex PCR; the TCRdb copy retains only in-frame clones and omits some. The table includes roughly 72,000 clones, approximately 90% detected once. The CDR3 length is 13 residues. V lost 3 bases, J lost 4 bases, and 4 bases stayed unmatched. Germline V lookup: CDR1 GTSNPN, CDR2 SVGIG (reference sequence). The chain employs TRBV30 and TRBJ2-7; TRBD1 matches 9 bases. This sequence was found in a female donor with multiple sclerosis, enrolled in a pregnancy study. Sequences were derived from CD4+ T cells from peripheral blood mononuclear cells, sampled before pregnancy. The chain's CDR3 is CAWRWTGAYEQYF. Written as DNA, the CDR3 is TGTGCCTGGAGGTGGACAGGGGCGTACGAGCAGTACTTC.